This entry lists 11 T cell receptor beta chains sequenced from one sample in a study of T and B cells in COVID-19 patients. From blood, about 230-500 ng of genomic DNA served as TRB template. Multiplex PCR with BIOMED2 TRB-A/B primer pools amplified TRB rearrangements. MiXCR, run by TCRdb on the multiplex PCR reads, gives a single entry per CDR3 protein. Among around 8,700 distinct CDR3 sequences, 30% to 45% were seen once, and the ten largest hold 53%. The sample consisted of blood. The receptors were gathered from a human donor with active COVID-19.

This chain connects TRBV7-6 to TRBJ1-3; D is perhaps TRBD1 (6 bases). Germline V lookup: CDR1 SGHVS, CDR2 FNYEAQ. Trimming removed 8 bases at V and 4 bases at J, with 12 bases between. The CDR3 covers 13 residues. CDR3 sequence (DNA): TGTGCCAGCGGGAAGGGGGAAGGAAACACCATATATTTT. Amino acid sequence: CASGKGEGNTIYF.

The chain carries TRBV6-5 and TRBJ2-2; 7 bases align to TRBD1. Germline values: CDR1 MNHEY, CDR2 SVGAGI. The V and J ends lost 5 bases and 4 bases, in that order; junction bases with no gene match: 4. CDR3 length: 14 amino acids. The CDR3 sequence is CASSPDRATGELFF. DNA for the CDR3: TGTGCCAGCAGTCCTGACAGGGCCACCGGGGAGCTGTTTTTT.

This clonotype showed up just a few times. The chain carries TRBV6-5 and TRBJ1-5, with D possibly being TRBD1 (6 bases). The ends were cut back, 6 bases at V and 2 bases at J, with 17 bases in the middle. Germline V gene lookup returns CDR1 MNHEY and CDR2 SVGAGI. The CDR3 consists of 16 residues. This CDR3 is CASSPGGGTGNQPQHF. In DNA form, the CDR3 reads TGTGCCAGCAGCCCGGGAGGGGGGACCGGCAATCAGCCCCAGCATTTT.

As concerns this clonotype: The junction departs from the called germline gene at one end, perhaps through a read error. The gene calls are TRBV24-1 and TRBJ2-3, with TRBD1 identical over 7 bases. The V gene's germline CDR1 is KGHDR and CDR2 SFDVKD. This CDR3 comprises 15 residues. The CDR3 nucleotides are TGTGCCACTGGGAGAGGACAGGTAACCACAAATACGCAGTATTTT. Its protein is CATGRGQVTTNTQYF.

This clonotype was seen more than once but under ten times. This chain's CDR3 is CASSLLGQGNGGYTF. Written as DNA, the CDR3 is TGTGCCAGCAGCTTGTTGGGACAGGGTAATGGTGGCTACACCTTC. The rearrangement joins TRBV5-4 to TRBJ1-2; 9 nucleotides match TRBD1. Germline V gives CDR1 SGHNT, CDR2 YYREEE (reference sequence). The CDR3 runs to 15 residues. The V and J ends lost 1 base and 7 bases, in that order; junction bases with no gene match: 8.

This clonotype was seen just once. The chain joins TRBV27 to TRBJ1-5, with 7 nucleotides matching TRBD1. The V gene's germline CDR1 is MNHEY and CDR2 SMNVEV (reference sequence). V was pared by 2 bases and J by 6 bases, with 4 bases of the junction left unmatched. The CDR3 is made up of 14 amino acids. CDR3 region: CASSLQGGGQPQHF. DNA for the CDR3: TGTGCCAGCAGTTTACAAGGGGGCGGTCAGCCCCAGCATTTT.

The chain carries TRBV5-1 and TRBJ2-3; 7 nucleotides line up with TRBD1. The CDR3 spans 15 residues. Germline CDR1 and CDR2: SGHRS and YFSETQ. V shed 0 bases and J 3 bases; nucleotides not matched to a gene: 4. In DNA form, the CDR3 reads TGCGCCAGCAGCTTGGGCCGACAGGGTACAGATACGCAGTATTTT. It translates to CASSLGRQGTDTQYF.

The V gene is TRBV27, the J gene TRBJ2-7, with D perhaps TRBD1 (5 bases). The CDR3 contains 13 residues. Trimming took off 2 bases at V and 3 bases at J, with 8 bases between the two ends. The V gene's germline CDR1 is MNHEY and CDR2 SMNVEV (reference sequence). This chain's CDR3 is CASSLARDYEQYF. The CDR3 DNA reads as TGTGCCAGCAGTTTAGCCAGGGACTACGAGCAGTACTTC.

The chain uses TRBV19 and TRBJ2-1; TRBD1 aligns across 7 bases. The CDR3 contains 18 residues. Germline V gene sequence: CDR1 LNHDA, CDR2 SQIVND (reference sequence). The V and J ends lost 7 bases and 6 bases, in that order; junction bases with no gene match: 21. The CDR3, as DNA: TGTGCCAGTACCATCCTCCACCGGGACAGTCCGGGGCGCAATGAGCAGTTCTTC. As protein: CASTILHRDSPGRNEQFF.

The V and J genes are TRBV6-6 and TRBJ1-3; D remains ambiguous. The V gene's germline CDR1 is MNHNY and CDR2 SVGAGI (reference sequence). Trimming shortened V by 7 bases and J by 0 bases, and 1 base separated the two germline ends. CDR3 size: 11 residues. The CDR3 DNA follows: TGTGCCAGCACCTCTGGAAACACCATATATTTT. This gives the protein CASTSGNTIYF.

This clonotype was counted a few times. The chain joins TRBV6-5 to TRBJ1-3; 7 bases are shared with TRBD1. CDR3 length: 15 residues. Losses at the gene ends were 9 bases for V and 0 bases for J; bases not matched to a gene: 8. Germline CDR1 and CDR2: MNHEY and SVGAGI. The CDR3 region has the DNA TGTGCCAGTAGGACAGGACCCAGCTCTGGAAACACCATATATTTT. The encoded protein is CASRTGPSSGNTIYF.